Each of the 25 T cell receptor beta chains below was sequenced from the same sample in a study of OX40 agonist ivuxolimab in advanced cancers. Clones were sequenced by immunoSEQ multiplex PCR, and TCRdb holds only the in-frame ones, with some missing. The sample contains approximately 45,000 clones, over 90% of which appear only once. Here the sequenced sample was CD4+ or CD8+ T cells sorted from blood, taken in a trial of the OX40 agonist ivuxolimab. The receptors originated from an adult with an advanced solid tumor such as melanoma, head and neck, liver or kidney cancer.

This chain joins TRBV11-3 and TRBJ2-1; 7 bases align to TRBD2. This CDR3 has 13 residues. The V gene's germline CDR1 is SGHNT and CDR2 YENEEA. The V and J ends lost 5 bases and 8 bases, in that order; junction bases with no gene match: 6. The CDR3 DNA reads TGTGCCAGCAGCCCCGGACTAGTCTATGAGCAGTTCTTC. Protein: CASSPGLVYEQFF.

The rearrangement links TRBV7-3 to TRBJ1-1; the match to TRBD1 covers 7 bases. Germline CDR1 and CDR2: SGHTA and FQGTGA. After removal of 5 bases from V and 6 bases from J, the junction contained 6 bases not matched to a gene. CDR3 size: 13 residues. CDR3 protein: CASSDYRGAEAFF. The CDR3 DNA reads TGTGCCAGCAGCGACTACAGGGGCGCTGAAGCTTTCTTT.

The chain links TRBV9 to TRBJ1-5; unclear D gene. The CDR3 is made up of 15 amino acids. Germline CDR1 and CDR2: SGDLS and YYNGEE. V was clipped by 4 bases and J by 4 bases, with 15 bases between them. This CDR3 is CASSPWAASNQPQHF. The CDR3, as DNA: TGTGCCAGCAGCCCGTGGGCAGCCTCAAATCAGCCCCAGCATTTT.

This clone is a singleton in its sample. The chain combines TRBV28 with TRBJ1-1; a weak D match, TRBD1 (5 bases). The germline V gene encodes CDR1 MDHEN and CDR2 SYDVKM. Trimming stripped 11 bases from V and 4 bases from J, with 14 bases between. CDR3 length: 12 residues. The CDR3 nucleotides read TGTGCCTCCGAGGGGAGTTCCACTGAAGCTTTCTTT. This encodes CASEGSSTEAFF. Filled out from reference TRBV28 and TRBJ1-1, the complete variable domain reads DVKVTQSSRYLVKRTGEKVFLECVQDMDHENMFWYRQDPGLGLRLIYFSYDVKMKEKGDIPEGYSVSREKKERFSLILESASTNQTSMYLCASEGSSTEAFFGQGTRLTVV.

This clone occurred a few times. The CDR3 bases are TGTGCCAGCAGTGAGTGGACAGGGGCCGGACACGAGCAGTACTTC. Amino acids: CASSEWTGAGHEQYF. V is TRBV6-1 and J is TRBJ2-7; 9 bases align to TRBD1. Trimming at V came to 3 bases and at J to 5 bases, leaving 8 bases not matched to a gene. Germline-derived CDR1 and CDR2 are MNHNS and SASEGT. This CDR3 has 15 amino acids.

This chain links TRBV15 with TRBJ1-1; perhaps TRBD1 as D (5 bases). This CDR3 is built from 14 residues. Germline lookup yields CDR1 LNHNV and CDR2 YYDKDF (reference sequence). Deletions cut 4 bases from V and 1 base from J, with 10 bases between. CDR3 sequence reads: CATSTGTRNTEAFF. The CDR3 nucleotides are TGTGCCACCAGCACCGGGACTAGGAACACTGAAGCTTTCTTT.

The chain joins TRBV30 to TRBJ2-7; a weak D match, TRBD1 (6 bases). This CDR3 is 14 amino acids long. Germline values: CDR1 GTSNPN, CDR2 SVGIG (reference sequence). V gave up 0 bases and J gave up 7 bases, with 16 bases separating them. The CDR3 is CAWSVGSGVGEQYF. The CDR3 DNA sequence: TGTGCCTGGAGTGTAGGGTCAGGGGTTGGGGAGCAGTACTTC.

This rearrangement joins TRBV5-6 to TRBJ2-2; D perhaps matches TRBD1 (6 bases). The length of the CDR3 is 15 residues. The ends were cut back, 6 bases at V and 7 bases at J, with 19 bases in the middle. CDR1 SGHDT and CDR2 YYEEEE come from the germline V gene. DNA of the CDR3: TGTGCCAGCAAACCCAGGGGACGAACGGTCGGGGAGCTGTTTTTT. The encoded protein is CASKPRGRTVGELFF. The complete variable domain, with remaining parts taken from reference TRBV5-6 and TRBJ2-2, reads DAGVTQSPTHLIKTRGQQVTLRCSPKSGHDTVSWYQQALGQGPQFIFQYYEEEERQRGNFPDRFSGHQFPNYSSELNVNALLLGDSALYLCASKPRGRTVGELFFGEGSRLTVL.

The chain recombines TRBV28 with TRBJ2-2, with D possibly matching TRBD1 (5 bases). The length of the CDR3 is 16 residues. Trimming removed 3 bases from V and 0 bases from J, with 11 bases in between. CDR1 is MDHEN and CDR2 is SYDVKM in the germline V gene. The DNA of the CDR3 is TGTGCCAGCAGTTTCCAGGGAACGACGAACACCGGGGAGCTGTTTTTT. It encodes CASSFQGTTNTGELFF.

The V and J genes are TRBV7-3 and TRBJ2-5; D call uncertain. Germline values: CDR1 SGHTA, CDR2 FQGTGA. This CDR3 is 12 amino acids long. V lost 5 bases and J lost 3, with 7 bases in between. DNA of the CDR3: TGTGCCAGCAGCAAAGGAAAAGAGACCCAGTACTTC. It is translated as CASSKGKETQYF.

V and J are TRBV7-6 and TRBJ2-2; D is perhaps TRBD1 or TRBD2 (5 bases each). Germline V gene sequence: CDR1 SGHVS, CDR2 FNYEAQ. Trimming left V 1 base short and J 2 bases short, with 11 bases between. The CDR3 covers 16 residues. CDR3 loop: CASSLGLGDNTGELFF. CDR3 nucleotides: TGTGCCAGCAGCTTAGGTTTAGGGGACAACACCGGGGAGCTGTTTTTT.

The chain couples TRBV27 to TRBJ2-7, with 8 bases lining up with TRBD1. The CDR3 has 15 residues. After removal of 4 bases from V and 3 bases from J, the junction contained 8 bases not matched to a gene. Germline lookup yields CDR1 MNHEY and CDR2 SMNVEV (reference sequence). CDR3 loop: CASSSPGQVNYEQYF. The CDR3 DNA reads TGTGCCAGCAGTTCCCCGGGACAGGTGAACTACGAGCAGTACTTC.

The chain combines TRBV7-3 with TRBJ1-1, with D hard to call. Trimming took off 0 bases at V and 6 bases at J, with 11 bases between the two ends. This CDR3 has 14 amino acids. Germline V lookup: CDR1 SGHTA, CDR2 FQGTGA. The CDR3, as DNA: TGTGCCAGCAGCTTAACCGGAGGGCTGGCTGAAGCTTTCTTT. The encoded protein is CASSLTGGLAEAFF.

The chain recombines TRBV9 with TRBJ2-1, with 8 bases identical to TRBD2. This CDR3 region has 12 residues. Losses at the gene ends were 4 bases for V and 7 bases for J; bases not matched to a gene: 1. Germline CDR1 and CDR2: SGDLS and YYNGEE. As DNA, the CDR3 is TGTGCCAGCAGCCCGGGAGGGAATGAGCAGTTCTTC. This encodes CASSPGGNEQFF.

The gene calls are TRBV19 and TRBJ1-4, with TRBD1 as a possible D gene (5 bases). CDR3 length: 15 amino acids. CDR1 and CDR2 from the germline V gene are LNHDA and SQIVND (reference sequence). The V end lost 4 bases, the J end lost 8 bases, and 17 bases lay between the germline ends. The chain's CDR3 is CASSTPTAKREKLFF. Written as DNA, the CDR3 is TGTGCCAGTAGTACCCCGACAGCTAAAAGAGAAAAACTGTTTTTT. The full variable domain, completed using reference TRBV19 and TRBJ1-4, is DGGITQSPKYLFRKEGQNVTLSCEQNLNHDAMYWYRQDPGQGLRLIYYSQIVNDFQKGDIAEGYSVSREKKESFPLTVTSAQKNPTAFYLCASSTPTAKREKLFFGSGTQLSVL.

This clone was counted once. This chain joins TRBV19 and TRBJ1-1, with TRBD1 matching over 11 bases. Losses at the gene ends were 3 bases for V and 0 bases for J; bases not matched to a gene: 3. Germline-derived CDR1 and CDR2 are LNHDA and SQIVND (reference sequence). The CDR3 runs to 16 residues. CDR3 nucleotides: TGTGCCAGTAGTATGGGACAGGGGGTTATGAACACTGAAGCTTTCTTT. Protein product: CASSMGQGVMNTEAFF.

For the CDR3, the DNA is TGTGCCAGCGTCACCGGGACTAGCGGGATTGGTGAGCAGTTCTTC. It encodes CASVTGTSGIGEQFF. This chain connects TRBV27 to TRBJ2-1; 13 bases agree with TRBD2. From germline, CDR1 is MNHEY and CDR2 SMNVEV (reference sequence). The ends lost 8 bases at V and 9 bases at J; junction bases unmatched: 10. The CDR3 consists of 15 residues.

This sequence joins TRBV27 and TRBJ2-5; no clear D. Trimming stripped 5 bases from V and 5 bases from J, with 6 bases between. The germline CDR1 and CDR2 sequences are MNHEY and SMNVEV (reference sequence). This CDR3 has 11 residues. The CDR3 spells CASSAGETQYF. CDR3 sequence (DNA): TGTGCCAGCAGTGCTGGGGAGACCCAGTACTTC.

For the CDR3, the DNA is TGTGCCAGCAGCATGGGCCCGGGGAATCAGCCCCAGCATTTT. Amino acids: CASSMGPGNQPQHF. The chain employs TRBV5-4 and TRBJ1-5; D gene unclear. With 4 bases removed from V and 4 bases from J, the gap between germline ends came to 12 bases. The V gene's germline CDR1 is SGHNT and CDR2 YYREEE (reference sequence). This CDR3 has 14 residues.

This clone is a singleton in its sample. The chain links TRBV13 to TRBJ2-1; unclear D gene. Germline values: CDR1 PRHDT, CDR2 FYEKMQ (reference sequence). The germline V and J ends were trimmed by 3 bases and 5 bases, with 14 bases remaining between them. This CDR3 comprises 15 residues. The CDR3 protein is CASSFLGPKNNEQFF. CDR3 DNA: TGTGCCAGCAGCTTCCTCGGACCAAAGAACAATGAGCAGTTCTTC.

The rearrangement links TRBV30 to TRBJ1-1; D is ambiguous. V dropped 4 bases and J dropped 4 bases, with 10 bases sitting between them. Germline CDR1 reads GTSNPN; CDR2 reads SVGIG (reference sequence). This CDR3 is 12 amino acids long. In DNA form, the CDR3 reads TGTGCCTGGACCCAAAGCCCCACTGAAGCTTTCTTT. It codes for CAWTQSPTEAFF.

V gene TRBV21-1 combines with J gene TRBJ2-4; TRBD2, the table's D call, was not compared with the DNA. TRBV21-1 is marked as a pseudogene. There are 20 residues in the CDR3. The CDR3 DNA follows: TGTGCCAGCAGCCCCACAGGAGGGCCTAGCGGGGACCTAGCCAAAAACATTCAGTACTTC. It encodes CASSPTGGPSGDLAKNIQYF.

The CDR3 reads CASSLGEHEQFF. CDR3 coding DNA: TGTGCCAGCAGCTTAGGGGAGCATGAGCAGTTCTTC. V and J are TRBV7-6 and TRBJ2-1; TRBD2 might be the D (5 bases). The germline V gene encodes CDR1 SGHVS and CDR2 FNYEAQ. This CDR3 is built from 12 residues. Trimming left V 1 base short and J 8 bases short, with 6 bases between.

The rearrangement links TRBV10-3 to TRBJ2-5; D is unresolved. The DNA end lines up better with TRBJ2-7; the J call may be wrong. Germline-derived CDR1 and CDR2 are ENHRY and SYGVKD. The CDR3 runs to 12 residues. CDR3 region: CAISERVDEQYF. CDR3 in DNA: TGTGCCATCAGTGAGAGAGTGGACGAGCAGTACTTC.

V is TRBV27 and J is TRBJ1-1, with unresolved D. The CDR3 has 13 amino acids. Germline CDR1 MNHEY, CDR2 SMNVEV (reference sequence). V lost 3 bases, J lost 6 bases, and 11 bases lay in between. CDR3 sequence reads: CASSLARGSEAFF. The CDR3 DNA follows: TGTGCCAGCAGTTTGGCACGCGGGTCTGAAGCTTTCTTT.